One and the same sample provided the 15 T cell receptor beta chains below, sequenced in a study of monozygotic twins with inflammatory bowel disease (dated by TCRdb to between 2018 and 2021). Libraries were prepared through 5' RACE. Sequencing relied on an Illumina HiSeq 2500. Following TCRdb reprocessing, every CDR3 protein sequence forms one entry, and DNA is not provided. The sample table on file contains just over 300,000 distinct CDR3 sequences. The ten largest make up roughly 5.8% of the sample. What was sequenced was blood. All receptors derive from a human donor with ulcerative colitis or Crohn's disease, or a healthy co-twin of an affected twin (not recorded which).

CDR3 sequence reads: CASSFVRTSGSYEQYF. The chain carries TRBV28 and TRBJ2-7; TCRdb reports TRBD2, a call that lacks DNA to check it against. Germline CDR1 reads MDHEN; CDR2 reads SYDVKM. The CDR3 length is 16 residues.

V is TRBV19 and J is TRBJ1-1. Per germline, CDR1 LNHDA and CDR2 SQIVND (reference sequence). The CDR3 totals 14 residues. CDR3 sequence: CASSNYGGSDEAFF.

The J gene is TRBJ1-5, the V gene TRBV7-8; as DNA is missing, the TRBD1 call by TCRdb cannot be tested. The CDR3 totals 17 residues. Germline V lookup: CDR1 SGHVS, CDR2 FQNEAQ. CDR3 sequence: CASSLVREWASNQPQHF.

The J gene is TRBJ2-1, the V gene TRBV4-3; the TCRdb call, TRBD1, lacks DNA for checking. This CDR3 region has 16 residues. Germline V gene lookup returns CDR1 LGHNA and CDR2 YSLEER. CDR3 amino acids: CASSQGTGPQLDEQFF.

The chain has TRBV12-3 or TRBV12-4 and TRBJ2-7; with no DNA, the TCRdb D assignment of TRBD1 cannot be verified. The CDR3 is 14 residues long. The CDR3: CASSLGTVTYEQYF.

The CDR3 here is CASSITSGHSYEQYF. The rearrangement joins TRBV19 to TRBJ2-7; TCRdb indicates TRBD2, and absent DNA this call remains unverified. Germline V gene data show CDR1 as LNHDA and CDR2 as SQIVND (reference sequence). The CDR3 length is 15 residues.

The chain joins TRBV6-2 or TRBV6-3 to TRBJ2-7; the TCRdb call, TRBD2, lacks DNA for checking. CDR1 and CDR2 from the germline V gene are MNHEY and SVGEGT. This CDR3 has 17 amino acids. The chain's CDR3 is CASSYPRTKAGRREQYF.

J is TRBJ2-3 and V is TRBV5-5; TCRdb's D gene call, TRBD2, goes unchecked for lack of DNA. Germline V lookup: CDR1 SGHKS, CDR2 YYEKEE (reference sequence). The CDR3 length is 15 residues. CDR3 in amino acids: CASSFRAGGLDTQYF.

The rearrangement joins TRBV20-1 to TRBJ2-7. The CDR3 has 13 residues. Germline V gene data show CDR1 as DFQATT and CDR2 as SNEGSKA (reference sequence). This CDR3 reads CSARVAANFEQYF.

The V gene is TRBV5-5, the J gene TRBJ2-6; there is no DNA to check the TCRdb D call of TRBD1. Germline V gene data show CDR1 as SGHKS and CDR2 as YYEKEE (reference sequence). The CDR3 is made up of 18 amino acids. The CDR3 sequence: CASSYTGTGVYGANVLTF.

The chain joins TRBV18 to TRBJ2-2. The V gene's germline CDR1 is KGHSH and CDR2 LQKENI. This CDR3 comprises 14 residues. The CDR3 is CASSPPRQDGELFF. Supplemented by reference TRBV18 and TRBJ2-2, the full variable domain reads NAGVMQNPRHLVRRRGQEARLRCSPMKGHSHVYWYRQLPEEGLKFMVYLQKENIIDESGMPKERFSAEFPKEGPSILRIQQVVRGDSAAYFCASSPPRQDGELFFGEGSRLTVL.

This chain links TRBV12-3 or TRBV12-4 with TRBJ2-5; TCRdb lists TRBD1, though no DNA is available to test this call. This CDR3 is built from 15 residues. CDR3 amino acids: CASSRGDTGVETQYF.

The gene calls are TRBV5-4 and TRBJ1-6; the TCRdb call, TRBD1, lacks DNA for checking. Per the germline V gene, CDR1 is SGHNT and CDR2 is YYREEE (reference sequence). This CDR3 spans 17 amino acids. Here the CDR3 reads CASSAPPGATYNSPLHF.

J is TRBJ2-3 and V is TRBV12-3 or TRBV12-4; TCRdb returns TRBD1, unconfirmable since there is no DNA. The CDR3 loop spans 15 amino acids. CDR3 in amino acids: CASSFTGGFTDTQYF.

The chain has TRBV6-2 or TRBV6-3 and TRBJ1-2. Germline CDR1 MNHEY, CDR2 SVGEGT. The length of the CDR3 is 14 residues. The CDR3 loop reads CASSSRLIHYGYTF.